Below are 11 T cell receptor beta chains sequenced from a single sample in a study of T-cell memory formation after mild COVID-19. TCRdb re-called the 5' RACE reads with MiXCR, one entry per CDR3 protein. Of 400,000 to 450,000 distinct CDR3 sequences listed, over 15% are singletons. The sample was PBMCs or a T cell subset sorted from them (not recorded which). The receptors were gathered from a young man who had mild COVID-19 (a few samples of this study predate the infection). Cell type and time point are not known.

This clonotype was counted only a few times. V is TRBV6-5 and J is TRBJ1-1; D call uncertain. V was shortened by 6 bases and J by 3 bases, with 11 bases between the two germline ends. The CDR3 is 13 residues long. Germline V gene lookup returns CDR1 MNHEY and CDR2 SVGAGI. The chain's CDR3 is CASSPEGHTEAFF. CDR3 coding DNA: TGTGCCAGCAGCCCCGAGGGTCACACTGAAGCTTTCTTT.

This clonotype has a handful of counts. The chain employs TRBV27 and TRBJ2-1, with 8 bases aligning to TRBD2. V gave up 1 base and J gave up 4 bases; unmatched junction bases: 3. In germline, CDR1 is MNHEY, CDR2 SMNVEV (reference sequence). This CDR3 is 15 amino acids long. CDR3 sequence (DNA): TGTGCCAGCAGTTTATTCCGGGGGGGATACAATGAGCAGTTCTTC. This translates into CASSLFRGGYNEQFF.

This clonotype was counted only a few times. The chain couples TRBV6-2 or TRBV6-3 to TRBJ1-1; the D gene is possibly TRBD1 (6 bases). Trimming shortened V by 6 bases and J by 8 bases, and 22 bases separated the two germline ends. The V gene's germline CDR1 is MNHEY and CDR2 SVGEGT. The CDR3 sequence is 15 residues long. CDR3 nucleotide sequence: TGTGCCAGCAGCTTACGCCAGCGGCTGACAGGCGAAGCTTTCTTT. This codes for CASSLRQRLTGEAFF.

This clonotype was counted ten times or more. The V gene is TRBV7-9, the J gene TRBJ2-3; 10 positions match TRBD2. The CDR3 consists of 16 residues. V lost 5 bases, J lost 1 base, and 6 bases stayed unmatched. Germline lookup yields CDR1 SEHNR and CDR2 FQNEAQ (reference sequence). The CDR3 is CASSGAGGPGTDTQYF. In nucleotides, the CDR3 is TGTGCCAGCAGCGGAGCGGGGGGGCCCGGCACAGATACGCAGTATTTT.

This clonotype came up a few times. The chain recombines TRBV6-2 or TRBV6-3 with TRBJ1-5; perhaps TRBD1 as D (6 bases). Germline values: CDR1 MNHEY, CDR2 SVGEGT. The CDR3 loop spans 13 amino acids. V lost 5 bases, J lost 4 bases, and 9 bases lay in between. Here the CDR3 DNA reads TGTGCCAGCAGTGACAGGATTAATCAGCCCCAGCATTTT. It translates to CASSDRINQPQHF.

This clonotype has only a few counts. The rearrangement joins TRBV7-2 to TRBJ2-1; 8 nucleotides line up with TRBD1. V lost 4 bases to trimming and J lost 9 bases; unmatched junction nucleotides: 8. Germline CDR1 reads SGHTA; CDR2 reads FQGNSA. The CDR3 has 14 residues. In nucleotides, the CDR3 is TGTGCCAGCAGCTCCCCGGACAGGGCGGGTGAGCAGTTCTTC. As protein: CASSSPDRAGEQFF.

This clonotype was detected a few times. This chain links TRBV7-9 with TRBJ1-2; 7 nucleotides agree with TRBD1. The CDR3 totals 12 residues. Looked up from germline, CDR1 is SEHNR and CDR2 is FQNEAQ (reference sequence). With 5 bases clipped from V and 12 bases from J, the junction kept 9 bases outside the gene matches. For the CDR3, the DNA is TGTGCCAGCAGCCCGCGACAGGGAATAAACACCTTC. Amino acids: CASSPRQGINTF.

This clonotype was observed many times. V gene TRBV12-3 or TRBV12-4 combines with J gene TRBJ2-3, with 7 bases lining up with TRBD2. The CDR3 loop spans 14 amino acids. Trimming cost V 2 bases and J 1 base; bases outside gene matches: 0. In DNA, the CDR3 is TGTGCCAGCAGTTTACTAGCGGGCACAGATACGCAGTATTTT. It is translated as CASSLLAGTDTQYF.

This clonotype was detected a few times. V is TRBV12-3 or TRBV12-4 and J is TRBJ2-5, with TRBD1 identical over 10 bases. The CDR3 has 15 amino acids. J gave up 6 bases and V 5 bases, and 9 bases lay outside the gene matches. CDR3 in amino acids: CASSAPGQGMKTQYF. The DNA for the CDR3 is TGTGCCAGCAGTGCGCCGGGACAGGGGATGAAGACCCAGTACTTC.

The chain combines TRBV24-1 with TRBJ2-1; 16 nucleotides line up with TRBD2. The V segment lost 5 bases and the J segment 7 bases; nucleotides outside the gene matches: 4. The CDR3 spans 16 residues. From germline, CDR1 is KGHDR and CDR2 SFDVKD. The chain's CDR3 is CATSAAGLAGGNEQFF. CDR3 DNA: TGTGCCACCAGTGCCGCGGGACTAGCGGGGGGGAATGAGCAGTTCTTC.

This clonotype showed up just a few times. The V gene is TRBV11-2, the J gene TRBJ1-1; unclear D gene. Germline V gene data show CDR1 as SGHAT and CDR2 as FQNNGV. Between the trimmed V and J ends, which lost 2 bases and 11 bases, there was a span of 12 bases. The CDR3 is made up of 12 amino acids. This chain's CDR3 is CASSLISLSAFF. CDR3 bases: TGTGCCAGCAGCTTAATTTCTTTGTCGGCTTTCTTT. Complete variable domain (other parts from reference TRBV11-2 and TRBJ1-1): EAGVAQSPRYKIIEKRQSVAFWCNPISGHATLYWYQQILGQGPKLLIQFQNNGVVDDSQLPKDRFSAERLKGVDSTLKIQPAKLEDSAVYLCASSLISLSAFFGQGTRLTVV.